The sequence of this T cell receptor beta chain was determined in a study of T cell responses to AZD1222 COVID-19 vaccine. The table lists this clone with a few counts. The method was immunoSEQ multiplex PCR; TCRdb's version includes in-frame clones alone and lacks a portion of them. The data show about 180,000 clones, roughly 92% seen once. V was shortened by 3 bases and J by 1 base, with 18 bases between the two germline ends. The CDR3 spans 17 residues. Germline V gives CDR1 LNHDA, CDR2 SQIVND (reference sequence). Source: peripheral blood, taken on day 0 of AZD1222 vaccination. The sequence came from an adult in good health. This chain uses TRBV19 with TRBJ1-2, with TRBD1 as a possible D gene (6 bases). CDR3 DNA sequence: TGTGCCAGTAGTATCCGGGCGGGGACACAGTATAACTATGGCTACACCTTC. Protein: CASSIRAGTQYNYGYTF.